The 17 T cell receptor beta chains reported below all come from one sample, sequenced in a study of cytomegalovirus exposure and HLA in healthy donors. PCR primers comprised 60 Vbeta and 13 Jbeta primers. Using immunoSEQ multiplex PCR, the repertoire was profiled, and TCRdb retains in-frame clones only, with some absent. The sample lists roughly 120,000 clones, roughly 80% occurring once. Sequenced material: PBMCs. The receptors derive from a middle-aged woman in good health and CMV-seronegative.

V gene TRBV28 combines with J gene TRBJ2-5, with TRBD2 identical over 10 bases. There are 16 residues in the CDR3. V gave up 2 bases and J gave up 5 bases; unmatched junction bases: 8. Germline values: CDR1 MDHEN, CDR2 SYDVKM. The CDR3, as DNA: TGTGCCAGCAGTTTACTGAGCGGGAGGGCGGGTGAGACCCAGTACTTC. It translates to CASSLLSGRAGETQYF.

V is TRBV30 and J is TRBJ2-7; D is unclear. Germline V gives CDR1 GTSNPN, CDR2 SVGIG (reference sequence). The CDR3 contains 12 residues. Trimming removed 6 bases at V and 0 bases at J, with 9 bases between. The CDR3 loop reads CACSQDSYEQYF. CDR3 bases: TGTGCCTGTTCGCAGGACTCCTACGAGCAGTACTTC.

This chain links TRBV29-1 with TRBJ1-2; perhaps TRBD1 as D (5 bases). The CDR3 length is 15 residues. The V gene's germline CDR1 is SQVTM and CDR2 ANQGSEA. V was pared by 3 bases and J by 3 bases, with 17 bases between. This CDR3 reads CSVELTLGTDYGYTF. Written as DNA, the CDR3 is TGCAGCGTTGAGCTCACCCTCGGGACTGACTATGGCTACACCTTC.

The rearrangement joins TRBV7-9 to TRBJ2-2; 7 nucleotides line up with TRBD1. CDR1 is SEHNR, CDR2 FQNEAQ, per germline (reference sequence). The CDR3 loop spans 17 amino acids. V lost 2 bases and J lost 5; bases outside the gene matches: 11. The CDR3 DNA is TGTGCCAGCAGCTTATTTGGGGCGACAGGGTGGACCGGGGAGCTGTTTTTT. It codes for CASSLFGATGWTGELFF. Full variable domain (missing parts from reference TRBV7-9 and TRBJ2-2): DTGVSQNPRHKITKRGQNVTFRCDPISEHNRLYWYRQTLGQGPEFLTYFQNEAQLEKSRLLSDRFSAERPKGSFSTLEIQRTEQGDSAMYLCASSLFGATGWTGELFFGEGSRLTVL.

This clone was detected a few times. The chain couples TRBV4-2 to TRBJ2-3; D might be TRBD2 (5 bases). Trimming took 0 bases from V and 0 from J, leaving 16 bases between them. The CDR3 runs 18 residues. Per the germline V gene, CDR1 is LGHNA and CDR2 is YNFKEQ. The CDR3 here is CASSQEPPGNPSTDTQYF. CDR3 in DNA: TGTGCCAGCAGCCAAGAACCCCCGGGAAACCCTAGCACAGATACGCAGTATTTT.

The chain is built from TRBV5-1 and TRBJ2-3, with unresolved D. Per germline, CDR1 SGHRS and CDR2 YFSETQ. With 2 bases removed from V and 2 bases from J, the gap between germline ends came to 9 bases. This CDR3 region has 14 residues. The DNA for the CDR3 is TGCGCCAGCAGCTTAATCGAGTACACAGATACGCAGTATTTT. This sequence encodes CASSLIEYTDTQYF.

The V and J genes are TRBV11-2 and TRBJ2-1; 12 bases are shared with TRBD2. This CDR3 has 17 amino acids. V was clipped by 5 bases and J by 8 bases; unmatched bases: 13. From germline, CDR1 is SGHAT and CDR2 FQNNGV. The CDR3 reads CASSPEGNLAGGHEQFF. The CDR3 DNA sequence: TGTGCCAGCAGCCCAGAGGGGAATCTAGCGGGAGGGCATGAGCAGTTCTTC.

The chain employs TRBV7-9 and TRBJ2-5, with 8 positions matching TRBD2. J gave up 2 bases and V 6 bases, and 5 bases lay outside the gene matches. The germline CDR1 and CDR2 sequences are SEHNR and FQNEAQ (reference sequence). The CDR3 runs to 14 residues. The CDR3 here is CASSRSGTQETQYF. The DNA for the CDR3 is TGTGCCAGCAGTCGTAGCGGGACTCAAGAGACCCAGTACTTC.

The sample holds a few counts of this clone. The gene calls are TRBV25-1 and TRBJ1-1; the D gene is possibly TRBD1 (6 bases). Between the trimmed V and J ends, which lost 3 bases and 3 bases, there was a span of 17 bases. The CDR3 has 16 residues. Germline CDR1 and CDR2: MGHDK and SYGVNS. The CDR3 DNA reads TGTGCCAGCAGTGACGTGGGCAGGGGCCCTGACACTGAAGCTTTCTTT. Protein: CASSDVGRGPDTEAFF. The full variable domain, with the rest looked up from reference TRBV25-1 and TRBJ1-1, is EADIYQTPRYLVIGTGKKITLECSQTMGHDKMYWYQQDPGMELHLIHYSYGVNSTEKGDLSSESTVSRIRTEHFPLTLESARPSHTSQYLCASSDVGRGPDTEAFFGQGTRLTVV.

The chain recombines TRBV5-1 with TRBJ2-3; 12 nucleotides line up with TRBD1. Germline-derived CDR1 and CDR2 are SGHRS and YFSETQ. With 3 bases clipped from V and 6 bases from J, the junction kept 11 bases outside the gene matches. This CDR3 is built from 17 residues. The CDR3 coding sequence is TGCGCCAGCAGCTGGACCGGGACAGGGGGCGTAACCGATACGCAGTATTTT. Amino acids: CASSWTGTGGVTDTQYF.

For this clone: This CDR3 is also generated by other DNA sequences in the sample. This chain uses TRBV7-3 with TRBJ1-1; D is unclear. Per germline, CDR1 SGHTA and CDR2 FQGTGA. This CDR3 is built from 14 residues. The germline V and J ends were trimmed by 1 base and 0 bases, with 6 bases remaining between them. The CDR3 nucleotides are TGTGCCAGCAGCTTAAACTCCTTGAACACTGAAGCTTTCTTT. Translating gives CASSLNSLNTEAFF.

The chain joins TRBV18 to TRBJ1-5; TRBD1 agrees at 8 bases. Germline lookup yields CDR1 KGHSH and CDR2 LQKENI. The CDR3 runs 16 residues. V lost 3 bases to trimming and J lost 0 bases; unmatched junction nucleotides: 4. CDR3 coding DNA: TGTGCCAGCTCACCGCGGACAGGGTATAGCAATCAGCCCCAGCATTTT. As protein: CASSPRTGYSNQPQHF.

There are a few counts of this clone. The chain has TRBV7-2 and TRBJ1-5; D is possibly TRBD1 (5 bases). CDR3 length: 15 amino acids. The germline CDR1 and CDR2 sequences are SGHTA and FQGNSA. V was pared by 7 bases and J by 3 bases, with 16 bases between. The CDR3 is CASNPVAGNNQPQHF. The DNA of the CDR3 is TGTGCCAGCAACCCTGTGGCAGGGAACAATCAGCCCCAGCATTTT.

The chain is built from TRBV10-3 and TRBJ1-1; 9 bases fit TRBD1. V was pared by 4 bases and J by 10 bases, with 13 bases of the junction left unmatched. The germline V gene encodes CDR1 ENHRY and CDR2 SYGVKD. This CDR3 is 15 amino acids long. This chain's CDR3 is CAISGSTGTGWGAFF. CDR3 coding DNA: TGTGCCATCAGTGGAAGTACCGGGACAGGGTGGGGAGCTTTCTTT.

The chain is built from TRBV7-3 and TRBJ2-1; weak D call: TRBD1 (5 bases). CDR1 and CDR2 (germline): SGHTA, FQGTGA. Trimming shortened V by 5 bases and J by 5 bases, and 10 bases separated the two germline ends. The CDR3 sequence is 13 residues long. The CDR3 spells CASSQGVDNEQFF. The CDR3 coding sequence is TGTGCCAGCAGCCAAGGGGTTGACAATGAGCAGTTCTTC.

This chain connects TRBV5-6 to TRBJ2-7, with D unclear. CDR1 is SGHDT, CDR2 YYEEEE, per germline. The CDR3 spans 17 residues. V was cut by 2 bases and J by 2 bases, with 20 bases left in between. The CDR3 sequence is CASSLMIQTAATYEQYF. The CDR3 coding sequence is TGTGCCAGCAGCTTAATGATTCAAACAGCCGCCACCTACGAGCAGTACTTC.

CDR3 bases: TGCGCCAGCAGGTACTCCGGGACAGTCCTCGGCAATGAGCAGTTCTTC. Amino acids: CASRYSGTVLGNEQFF. The gene calls are TRBV5-1 and TRBJ2-1; 7 bases align to TRBD1. The V and J ends lost 5 bases and 6 bases, in that order; junction bases with no gene match: 14. This CDR3 region has 16 residues. From germline, CDR1 is SGHRS and CDR2 YFSETQ.